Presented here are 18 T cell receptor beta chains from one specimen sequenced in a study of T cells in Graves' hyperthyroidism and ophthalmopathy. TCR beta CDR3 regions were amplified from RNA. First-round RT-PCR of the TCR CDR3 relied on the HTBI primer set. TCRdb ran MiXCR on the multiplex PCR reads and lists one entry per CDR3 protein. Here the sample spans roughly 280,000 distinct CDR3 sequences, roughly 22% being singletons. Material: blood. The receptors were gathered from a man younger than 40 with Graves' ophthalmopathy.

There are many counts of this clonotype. The CDR3 DNA reads TGTGCCAGCAGCGATTTCAGGGATCTCCAAGAGACCCAGTACTTC. Protein product: CASSDFRDLQETQYF. The rearrangement joins TRBV7-9 to TRBJ2-5; tentative D call: TRBD1 (5 bases). The V end lost 5 bases, the J end lost 1 base, and 14 bases lay between the germline ends. The CDR3 runs to 15 residues. Per germline, CDR1 SEHNR and CDR2 FQNEAQ (reference sequence).

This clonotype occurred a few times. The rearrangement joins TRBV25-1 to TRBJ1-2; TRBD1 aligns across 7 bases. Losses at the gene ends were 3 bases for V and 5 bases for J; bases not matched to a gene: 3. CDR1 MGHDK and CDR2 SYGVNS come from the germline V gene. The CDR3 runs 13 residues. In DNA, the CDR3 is TGTGCCAGCAGTGAGGGACAGTTTTATGGCTACACCTTC. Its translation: CASSEGQFYGYTF.

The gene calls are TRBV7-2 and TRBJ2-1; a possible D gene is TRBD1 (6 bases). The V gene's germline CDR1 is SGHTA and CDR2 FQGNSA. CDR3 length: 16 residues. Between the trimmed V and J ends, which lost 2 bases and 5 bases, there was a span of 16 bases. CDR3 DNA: TGTGCCAGCAGCTTACTGATATGGGGACATGACAATGAGCAGTTCTTC. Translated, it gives CASSLLIWGHDNEQFF.

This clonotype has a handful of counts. Here the CDR3 DNA reads TGTGCCAGCAGTGGCTGGGGACTCGATGGATACGAGCAGTACTTC. Its protein product is CASSGWGLDGYEQYF. The chain employs TRBV6-1 and TRBJ2-7, with TRBD2 as a possible D gene (6 bases). CDR1 MNHNS and CDR2 SASEGT come from the germline V gene. The germline V and J ends were trimmed by 4 bases and 4 bases, with 17 bases remaining between them. The CDR3 is 15 amino acids.

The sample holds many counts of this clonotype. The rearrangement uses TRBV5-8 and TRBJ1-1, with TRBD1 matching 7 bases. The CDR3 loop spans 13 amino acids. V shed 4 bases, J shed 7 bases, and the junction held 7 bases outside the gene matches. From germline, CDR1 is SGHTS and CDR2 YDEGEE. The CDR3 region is CASSPTGQLEAFF. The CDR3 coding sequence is TGTGCCAGCAGCCCGACGGGACAGCTTGAAGCTTTCTTT.

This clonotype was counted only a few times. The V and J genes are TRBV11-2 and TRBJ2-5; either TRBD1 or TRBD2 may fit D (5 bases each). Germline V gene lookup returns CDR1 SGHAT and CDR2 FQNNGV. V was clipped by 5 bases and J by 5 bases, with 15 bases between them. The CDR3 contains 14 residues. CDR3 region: CASSPRGWGETQYF. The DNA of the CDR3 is TGTGCCAGCAGCCCCCGAGGGTGGGGGGAGACCCAGTACTTC.

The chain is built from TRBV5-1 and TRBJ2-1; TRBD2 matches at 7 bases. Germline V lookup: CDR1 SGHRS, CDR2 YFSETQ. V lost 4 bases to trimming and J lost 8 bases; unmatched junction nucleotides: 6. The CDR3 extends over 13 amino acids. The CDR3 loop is CASSSLTSDEQFF. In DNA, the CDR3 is TGCGCCAGCAGCAGCCTAACTAGCGATGAGCAGTTCTTC.

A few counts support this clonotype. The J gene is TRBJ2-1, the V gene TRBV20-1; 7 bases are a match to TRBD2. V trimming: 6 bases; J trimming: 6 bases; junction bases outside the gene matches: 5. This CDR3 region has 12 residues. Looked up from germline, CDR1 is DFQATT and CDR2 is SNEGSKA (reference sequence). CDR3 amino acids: CSALTGGNEQFF. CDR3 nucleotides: TGCAGTGCCCTGACGGGGGGCAATGAGCAGTTCTTC.

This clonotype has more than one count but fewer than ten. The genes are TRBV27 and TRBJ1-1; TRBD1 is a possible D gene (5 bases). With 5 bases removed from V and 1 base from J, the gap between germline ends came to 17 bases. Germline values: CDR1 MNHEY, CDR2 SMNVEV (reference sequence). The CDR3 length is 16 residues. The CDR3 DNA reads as TGTGCCAGCAGTCCGAGGATCGGGGGGGGGAACACTGAAGCTTTCTTT. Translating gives CASSPRIGGGNTEAFF.

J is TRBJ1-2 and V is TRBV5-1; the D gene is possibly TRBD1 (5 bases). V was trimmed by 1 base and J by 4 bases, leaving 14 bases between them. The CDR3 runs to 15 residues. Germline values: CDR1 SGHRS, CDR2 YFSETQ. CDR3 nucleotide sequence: TGCGCCAGCAGCTTGTCCGGGGACGCGGGCTATGGCTACACCTTC. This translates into CASSLSGDAGYGYTF.

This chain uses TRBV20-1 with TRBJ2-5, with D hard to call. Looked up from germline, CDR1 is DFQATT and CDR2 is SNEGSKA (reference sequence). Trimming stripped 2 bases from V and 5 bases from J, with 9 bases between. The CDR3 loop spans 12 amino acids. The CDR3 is CSARTPGETQYF. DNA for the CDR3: TGCAGTGCTAGAACCCCCGGGGAGACCCAGTACTTC.

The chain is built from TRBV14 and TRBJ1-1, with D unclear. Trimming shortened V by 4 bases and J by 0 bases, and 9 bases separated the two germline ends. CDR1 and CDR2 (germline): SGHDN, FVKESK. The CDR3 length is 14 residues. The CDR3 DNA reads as TGTGCCAGCAGCCCCGCCGGGATGAACACTGAAGCTTTCTTT. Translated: CASSPAGMNTEAFF.

This chain's CDR3 is CASSDPGTSGEDTQYF. CDR3 nucleotide sequence: TGTGCCAGCAGTGACCCCGGGACTAGCGGGGAAGATACGCAGTATTTT. The chain links TRBV28 to TRBJ2-3, with 13 positions matching TRBD2. Germline V gene sequence: CDR1 MDHEN, CDR2 SYDVKM. CDR3 length equals 16 residues. With 5 bases clipped from V and 5 bases from J, the junction kept 7 bases outside the gene matches.

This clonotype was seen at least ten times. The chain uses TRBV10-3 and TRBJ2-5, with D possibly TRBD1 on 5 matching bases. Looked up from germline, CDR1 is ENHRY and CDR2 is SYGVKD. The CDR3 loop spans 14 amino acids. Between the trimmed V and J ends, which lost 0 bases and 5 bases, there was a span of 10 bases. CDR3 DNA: TGTGCCATCAGTGAGTCGAAGGGGCAGGAGACCCAGTACTTC. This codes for CAISESKGQETQYF.

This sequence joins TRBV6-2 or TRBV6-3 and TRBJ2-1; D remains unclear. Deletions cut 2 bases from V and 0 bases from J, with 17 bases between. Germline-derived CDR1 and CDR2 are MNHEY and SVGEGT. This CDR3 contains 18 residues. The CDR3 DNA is TGTGCCAGCAGTTACGGGTACCTTCGGGCCAGCTCCTACAATGAGCAGTTCTTC. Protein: CASSYGYLRASSYNEQFF.

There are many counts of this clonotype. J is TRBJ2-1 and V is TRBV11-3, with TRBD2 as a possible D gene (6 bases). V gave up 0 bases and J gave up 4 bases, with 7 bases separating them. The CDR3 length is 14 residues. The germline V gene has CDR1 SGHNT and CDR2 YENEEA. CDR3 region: CASSLDAGYNEQFF. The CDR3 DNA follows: TGTGCCAGCAGCTTAGATGCGGGATACAATGAGCAGTTCTTC.

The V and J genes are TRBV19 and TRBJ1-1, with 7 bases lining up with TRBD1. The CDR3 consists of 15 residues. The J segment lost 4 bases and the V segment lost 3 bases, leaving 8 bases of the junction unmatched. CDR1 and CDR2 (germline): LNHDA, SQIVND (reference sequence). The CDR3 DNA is TGTGCCAGTAGTATTCGCCGACAGGGTGGCACTGAAGCTTTCTTT. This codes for CASSIRRQGGTEAFF.

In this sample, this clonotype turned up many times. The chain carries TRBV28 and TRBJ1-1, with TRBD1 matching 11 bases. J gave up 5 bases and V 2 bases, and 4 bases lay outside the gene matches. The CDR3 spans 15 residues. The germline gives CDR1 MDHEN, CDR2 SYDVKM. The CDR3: CASSLPGQGDTEAFF. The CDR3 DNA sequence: TGTGCCAGCAGTTTACCGGGACAGGGGGATACTGAAGCTTTCTTT.